This T cell receptor (beta chain) was identified during a study of cytomegalovirus exposure and HLA in healthy donors. Germline CDR1 is SNHLY and CDR2 is FYNNEI. V shed 9 bases, J shed 7 bases, and the junction held 12 bases outside the gene matches. The CDR3 runs 15 residues. Study conclusions and caveats: In a later analysis, donors in an Asian-associated ancestry cluster reportedly had fewer N-insertions in productive TCRs than the cohort mean. Further analysis was carried out later, and it showed several of the most significant clusters appearing linked to common viral pathogens.

PCR used 60 Vbeta primers and 13 Jbeta primers. Some clones are missing from TCRdb's copy, which holds only in-frame ones; the method was immunoSEQ multiplex PCR. Among about 130,000 clones listed, roughly 70% were seen once. This clone has a handful of counts. Its target is unknown. The rearrangement links TRBV2 to TRBJ2-3; 11 nucleotides line up with TRBD1. The receptor was derived from a man aged 35-49 years in good health and CMV-seropositive. The material sequenced was PBMCs. This CDR3 reads CARSESDRGLYTQYF. The CDR3 DNA reads as TGTGCCAGGAGCGAATCGGACAGGGGGCTATATACGCAGTATTTT. Looking up the rest from reference TRBV2 and TRBJ2-3 gives the full variable domain: EPEVTQTPSHQVTQMGQEVILRCVPISNHLYFYWYRQILGQKVEFLVSFYNNEISEKSEIFDDQFSVERPDGSNFTLKIRSTKLEDSAMYFCARSESDRGLYTQYFGPGTRLTVL.